The 26 T cell receptor beta chains below were found in one sample sequenced in a study of T cells in Graves' hyperthyroidism and ophthalmopathy. RNA transcripts gave rise to amplified TCR beta CDR3 regions. Using the HTBI primer set, a first-round RT-PCR was run on the TCR CDR3. From the multiplex PCR reads, TCRdb called clonotypes with MiXCR, one entry per CDR3 protein. In the table there are 550,000 to 600,000 distinct CDR3 sequences, 13% to 15% of which are singletons. Sequenced: blood. The receptors here all came from a woman aged 18-35 years with Graves' ophthalmopathy.

Only a few counts were recorded for this clonotype. A much larger clone lies a single base off, so this may be a read error. The J gene is TRBJ2-7, the V gene TRBV2, with a weak D call TRBD1 (5 bases). Germline V lookup: CDR1 SNHLY, CDR2 FYNNEI. This CDR3 has 15 amino acids. With 3 bases removed from V and 5 bases from J, the gap between germline ends came to 17 bases. The CDR3 reads CASSETTDPGNEQYF. The DNA for the CDR3 is TGTGCCAGCAGTGAGACGACAGACCCGGGTAACGAGCAGTACTTC.

The chain uses TRBV18 and TRBJ2-2; D unresolved. The CDR3 is 15 residues long. Trimming shortened V by 6 bases and J by 7 bases, and 18 bases separated the two germline ends. Germline lookup yields CDR1 KGHSH and CDR2 LQKENI. CDR3 sequence reads: CASSPFREKGGELFF. As DNA, the CDR3 is TGTGCCAGCTCCCCCTTTCGAGAGAAGGGCGGGGAGCTGTTTTTT.

V gene TRBV19 combines with J gene TRBJ2-3, with D possibly being TRBD1 or TRBD2 (5 bases each). From germline, CDR1 is LNHDA and CDR2 SQIVND (reference sequence). Trimming removed 2 bases at V and 2 bases at J, with 14 bases between. The CDR3 is 16 amino acids. The CDR3 DNA is TGTGCCAGTAGTATAATGGGACGGGGATACACAGATACGCAGTATTTT. This encodes CASSIMGRGYTDTQYF.

This clonotype was detected many times. V gene TRBV7-8 combines with J gene TRBJ1-1; maybe TRBD1 (6 bases). Looked up from germline, CDR1 is SGHVS and CDR2 is FQNEAQ. The CDR3 has 14 residues. The V and J ends lost 5 bases and 11 bases respectively, with 21 bases between them. DNA of the CDR3: TGTGCCAGCAGCGGATTCCGGGACACCATTGGGGCTTTCTTT. Translating it yields CASSGFRDTIGAFF.

The V and J genes are TRBV27 and TRBJ1-2; no reliable D call. The CDR3 covers 11 residues. The germline gives CDR1 MNHEY, CDR2 SMNVEV (reference sequence). With 11 bases removed from V and 7 bases from J, the gap between germline ends came to 14 bases. The CDR3 protein is CAVLQDRGYTF. The CDR3 DNA reads TGTGCCGTCCTGCAGGATCGTGGCTACACCTTC.

This clonotype was counted ten times or more. The chain has TRBV6-1 and TRBJ1-5; 7 nucleotides match TRBD1. Germline CDR1 and CDR2: MNHNS and SASEGT. V trimming: 6 bases; J trimming: 3 bases; junction bases outside the gene matches: 8. This CDR3 has 15 residues. The CDR3: CASRERDRLNQPQHF. The CDR3 DNA follows: TGTGCCAGCAGGGAGAGGGACAGACTCAATCAGCCCCAGCATTTT.

This clonotype appeared many times. The chain joins TRBV20-1 to TRBJ2-1; 8 bases fit TRBD2. With 0 bases clipped from V and 4 bases from J, the junction kept 14 bases outside the gene matches. The CDR3 sequence is 18 residues long. CDR1 DFQATT and CDR2 SNEGSKA come from the germline V gene (reference sequence). The CDR3 spells CSARDSTWGLVGYNEQFF. As DNA, the CDR3 is TGCAGTGCTAGAGATTCCACTTGGGGACTAGTCGGGTACAATGAGCAGTTCTTC.

Worth noting for this clonotype: A much larger clone lies one base from this, so it may be a read error. The chain employs TRBV6-1 and TRBJ1-1; D gene uncertain. This CDR3 contains 15 residues. Germline CDR1 is MNHNS and CDR2 is SASEGT. CDR3 DNA sequence: TGTGCCGGCAGTGATCCGGTATACTCGAACACTGAAGCTTTCTTT. It specifies CAGSDPVYSNTEAFF.

The rearrangement uses TRBV4-3 and TRBJ1-2; TRBD1 is a possible D gene (5 bases). This CDR3 spans 15 amino acids. V was cut by 0 bases and J by 1 base, with 9 bases left in between. In germline, CDR1 is LGHNA, CDR2 YSLEER. The CDR3 DNA reads TGCGCCAGCAGCCAAGAAGGGGAAGATAACTATGGCTACACCTTC. Translation gives CASSQEGEDNYGYTF.

This clonotype has ten or more counts. The V and J genes are TRBV20-1 and TRBJ2-1, with a tentative D call TRBD1 (5 bases). The germline V gene encodes CDR1 DFQATT and CDR2 SNEGSKA (reference sequence). V shed 6 bases and J shed 8 bases, with 11 bases lying between them. The CDR3 is made up of 11 amino acids. CDR3: CSAPQGYEQFF. CDR3 in DNA: TGCAGTGCCCCCCAGGGCTATGAGCAGTTCTTC.

About this clonotype itself: A much more abundant neighbour one base away suggests this may be a read error. The CDR3 is CASSEAAGGYYEQYF. The CDR3 DNA reads as TGTGCCAGCAGTGAGGCGGCAGGGGGTTACTACGAGCAGTACTTC. The chain is built from TRBV6-1 and TRBJ2-7; 7 bases are a match to TRBD1. V was clipped by 3 bases and J by 3 bases; unmatched bases: 8. CDR1 is MNHNS and CDR2 is SASEGT in the germline V gene. The CDR3 is 15 amino acids.

This clonotype was found a few times. A read error may explain this, as a much larger clone is one base away. CDR3 nucleotides: TGTGCCAGCAGTACCCCCTCTGGGGCCAACGTCCTGACTTTC. It codes for CASSTPSGANVLTF. This chain uses TRBV28 with TRBJ2-6; D unclear. CDR1 is MDHEN, CDR2 SYDVKM, per germline. V lost 5 bases and J lost 0, with 5 bases in between. This CDR3 spans 14 amino acids.

This clonotype was counted once. This chain uses TRBV7-8 with TRBJ2-1; the match to TRBD2 covers 14 bases. The CDR3 consists of 15 residues. CDR1 and CDR2 from the germline V gene are SGHVS and FQNEAQ. With 5 bases clipped from V and 8 bases from J, the junction kept 5 bases outside the gene matches. This chain's CDR3 is CASSMGLAGVDEQFF. CDR3 in DNA: TGTGCCAGCAGCATGGGACTAGCGGGAGTCGATGAGCAGTTCTTC. Variable domain in full (rest from reference TRBV7-8 and TRBJ2-1): GAGVSQSPRYKVAKRGQDVALRCDPISGHVSLFWYQQALGQGPEFLTYFQNEAQLDKSGLPSDRFFAERPEGSVSTLKIQRTQQEDSAVYLCASSMGLAGVDEQFFGPGTRLTVL.

The chain recombines TRBV3-1 with TRBJ2-7, with 7 positions matching TRBD1. Looked up from germline, CDR1 is LGHDT and CDR2 is YNNKEL (reference sequence). The CDR3 extends over 13 amino acids. The V and J ends lost 5 bases and 5 bases, in that order; junction bases with no gene match: 6. The CDR3 region is CASSAQGLHEQYF. The CDR3 coding sequence is TGTGCCAGCAGCGCACAGGGGCTACACGAGCAGTACTTC.

This clonotype was recorded many times. Here the CDR3 reads CSALRREYIETQYF. The CDR3 coding sequence is TGCAGTGCCCTCCGGCGGGAGTATATTGAGACCCAGTACTTC. The V call is TRBV20-1, the J call TRBJ2-5; 7 bases are shared with TRBD2. V shed 6 bases and J 5 bases; nucleotides not matched to a gene: 12. Germline V gene sequence: CDR1 DFQATT, CDR2 SNEGSKA (reference sequence). CDR3 length equals 14 residues.

This clonotype was seen only once. The chain employs TRBV11-3 and TRBJ2-1; 10 bases map to TRBD2. The CDR3 runs to 15 residues. From germline, CDR1 is SGHNT and CDR2 YENEEA. V lost 5 bases to trimming and J lost 8 bases; unmatched junction nucleotides: 9. The CDR3 region has the DNA TGTGCCAGCAGCCATGGTACTAGCGGGACCGATGAGCAGTTCTTC. Translated: CASSHGTSGTDEQFF.

At least ten counts were recorded for this clonotype. The chain uses TRBV7-9 and TRBJ1-1; tentative D call: TRBD1 (6 bases). V shed 5 bases and J shed 9 bases, with 13 bases lying between them. Germline CDR1 reads SEHNR; CDR2 reads FQNEAQ (reference sequence). The CDR3 runs to 12 residues. CDR3 sequence (DNA): TGTGCCAGCAGCCCGTCGACAGGTAAAGCTTTCTTT. Translated: CASSPSTGKAFF.

This sequence joins TRBV18 and TRBJ2-5; 11 nucleotides align to TRBD2. The V gene end was trimmed by 6 bases and the J gene end by 5 bases; junction bases not matched to a gene: 5. The CDR3 runs 14 residues. Germline V CDR1 and CDR2: KGHSH, LQKENI. The CDR3 sequence is CASSRTSGLETQYF. The CDR3 region has the DNA TGTGCCAGCTCTCGGACTAGCGGGCTGGAGACCCAGTACTTC. The whole variable domain, remainder taken from reference TRBV18 and TRBJ2-5, is NAGVMQNPRHLVRRRGQEARLRCSPMKGHSHVYWYRQLPEEGLKFMVYLQKENIIDESGMPKERFSAEFPKEGPSILRIQQVVRGDSAAYFCASSRTSGLETQYFGPGTRLLVL.

There are many counts of this clonotype. V is TRBV24-1 and J is TRBJ2-1; TRBD2 matches at 9 bases. CDR1 KGHDR and CDR2 SFDVKD come from the germline V gene. After removal of 3 bases from V and 9 bases from J, the junction contained 8 bases not matched to a gene. This CDR3 is built from 15 residues. CDR3 sequence reads: CATSDADRREGEQFF. CDR3 sequence (DNA): TGTGCCACCAGTGATGCGGACAGGCGGGAGGGTGAGCAGTTCTTC.

With respect to this clonotype: One end of the junction is discordant with germline, which a read error may explain. The genes are TRBV19 and TRBJ1-1, with D maybe TRBD1 (6 bases). The CDR3 loop spans 15 amino acids. From germline, CDR1 is LNHDA and CDR2 SQIVND (reference sequence). The CDR3 sequence is CASSIGQGLNTEALF. CDR3 DNA: TGTGCCAGTAGTATTGGGCAGGGGCTGAACACTGAAGCTCTCTTT.

V is TRBV30 and J is TRBJ2-3; 13 bases are shared with TRBD2. The CDR3 is made up of 15 amino acids. V dropped 3 bases and J dropped 3; count of bases not matched to a gene: 3. CDR1 is GTSNPN and CDR2 is SVGIG in the germline V gene (reference sequence). The CDR3, as DNA: TGTGCCTGGAGAAGGACTAGCGGGAGTACAGATACGCAGTATTTT. This codes for CAWRRTSGSTDTQYF.

This clonotype was observed a handful of times. For the CDR3, the DNA is TGTGCCAGCAGCCGGACGGAAGATGGAAACACCATATATTTT. Translation: CASSRTEDGNTIYF. This chain links TRBV3-1 with TRBJ1-3; no firm D call. CDR3 length: 14 amino acids. The V gene's germline CDR1 is LGHDT and CDR2 YNNKEL (reference sequence). V was pared by 4 bases and J by 3 bases, with 10 bases between.

This clonotype was seen at least ten times. V and J are TRBV7-2 and TRBJ2-5; D is perhaps TRBD1 (5 bases). Germline CDR1 and CDR2: SGHTA and FQGNSA. This CDR3 has 16 residues. V was cut by 3 bases and J by 0 bases, with 14 bases left in between. The chain's CDR3 is CASSFRVGLNQETQYF. For the CDR3, the DNA is TGTGCCAGCAGCTTTCGGGTGGGGCTGAACCAAGAGACCCAGTACTTC.

This rearrangement joins TRBV6-5 to TRBJ2-2, with 8 nucleotides matching TRBD1. This CDR3 region has 17 residues. The junction had 10 bases not matched to a gene; V was cut back by 0 bases and J by 7 bases. The germline gives CDR1 MNHEY, CDR2 SVGAGI. CDR3 DNA: TGTGCCAGCAGTTACTCGTCCAGGGGGCGAGTTCTCGGGGAGCTGTTTTTT. This gives the protein CASSYSSRGRVLGELFF.

This clonotype was detected a few times. The chain employs TRBV18 and TRBJ1-5, with 7 bases identical to TRBD1. V was pared by 1 base and J by 6 bases, with 9 bases of the junction left unmatched. This CDR3 is 16 amino acids long. Germline assignment: CDR1 KGHSH and CDR2 LQKENI. CDR3 amino acids: CASSPRTGSKVQPQHF. CDR3 in DNA: TGTGCCAGCTCACCACGGACAGGATCGAAGGTTCAGCCCCAGCATTTT.

This clonotype was detected ten times or more. The gene calls are TRBV12-3 or TRBV12-4 and TRBJ1-5, with D unclear. Deletions cut 1 base from V and 5 bases from J, with 9 bases between. The CDR3 covers 14 residues. The CDR3 here is CASSLEFADQPQHF. Here the CDR3 DNA reads TGTGCCAGCAGTTTAGAATTTGCTGATCAGCCCCAGCATTTT.